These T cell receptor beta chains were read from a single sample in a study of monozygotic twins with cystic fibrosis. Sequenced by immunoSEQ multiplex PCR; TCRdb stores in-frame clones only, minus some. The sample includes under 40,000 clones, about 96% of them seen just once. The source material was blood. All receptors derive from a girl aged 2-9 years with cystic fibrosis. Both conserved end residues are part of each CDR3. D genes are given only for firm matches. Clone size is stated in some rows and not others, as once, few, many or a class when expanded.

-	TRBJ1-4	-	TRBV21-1	TGTGCCAGCAGCAATCCGGGACAGGGATTTGTATTTGAAAAACTGTTTTTT	CASSNPGQGFVFEKLFF
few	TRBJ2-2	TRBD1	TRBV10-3	TGTGCCATCAGTGATTGGGACAGGGCCCACACCGGGGAGCTGTTTTTT	CAISDWDRAHTGELFF
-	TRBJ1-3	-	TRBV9	TGTGCCAGCAGCGTAGGGACTTACTCTGGAAACACCATATATTTT	CASSVGTYSGNTIYF
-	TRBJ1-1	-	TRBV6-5	TGTGCCAGCAGTTACGGGACGTCGAAAGCTTTCTTT	CASSYGTSKAFF
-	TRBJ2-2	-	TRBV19	TGTGCCAGTAGTTCTGGGGGGGCCACCGGGGAGCTGTTTTTT	CASSSGGATGELFF
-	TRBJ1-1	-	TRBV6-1	TGTGCCAGCAGAGACTACCTAGGGTGGGGGTATTGGGCTTTCTTT	CASRDYLGWGYWAFF
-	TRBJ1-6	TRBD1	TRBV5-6	TGTGCCAGCAGCAGGACAGGGGAAAGCTCCTATAATTCACCCCTCCACTTT	CASSRTGESSYNSPLHF
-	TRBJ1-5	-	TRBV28	TGTGCCAGCAGTCCCCGTACAGCGTATAGCAATCAGCCCCAGCATTTT	CASSPRTAYSNQPQHF
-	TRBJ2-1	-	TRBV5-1	TGCGCCAGCAGCCACGACTTAGACACCAGCTACAATGAGCAGTTCTTC	CASSHDLDTSYNEQFF
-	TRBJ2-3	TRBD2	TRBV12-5	TGTGCTAGTGGTTTGGGTAGCGGGGGCACAGATACGCAGTATTTT	CASGLGSGGTDTQYF
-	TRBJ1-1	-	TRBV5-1	TGCGCCAGCAGCTTGCGGGCGATGAACACTGAAGCTTTCTTT	CASSLRAMNTEAFF
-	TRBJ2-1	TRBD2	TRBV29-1	TGCAGCGGCGGCCCTCTACTAGCGGGAAACATTAATGAGCAGTTCTTC	CSGGPLLAGNINEQFF
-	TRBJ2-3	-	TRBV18	TGTGCCAGCTCACGGGTAATAACAGATACGCAGTATTTT	CASSRVITDTQYF
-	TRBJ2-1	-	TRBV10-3	TGTGCCATCAGTGACTCGGCCTTCGCGGGAAAACCCACGGATGAGCAGTTCTTC	CAISDSAFAGKPTDEQFF
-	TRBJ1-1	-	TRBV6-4	TGTGCCAGCAGTGAAACAGGCAACACTGAAGCTTTCTTT	CASSETGNTEAFF
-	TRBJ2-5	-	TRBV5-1	TGCGCCAGCAGCTCCGGGTCTCTGGGGGAGACCCAGTACTTC	CASSSGSLGETQYF
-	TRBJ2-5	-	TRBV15	TGTGCCACCAGCAGAGACAGGGGCATGGAGACCCAGTACTTC	CATSRDRGMETQYF
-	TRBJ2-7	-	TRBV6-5	TGTGCCAGCAGTTACCTGTCAGGGGAGGTCTACGAGCAGTACTTC	CASSYLSGEVYEQYF
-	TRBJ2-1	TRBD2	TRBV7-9	TGTGCCAGCAGCCACACTAGCGGAAGTTACAATGAGCAGTTCTTC	CASSHTSGSYNEQFF
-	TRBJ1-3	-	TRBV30	TGTGCCTGGAGTTTGACTGGAAACACCATATATTTT	CAWSLTGNTIYF
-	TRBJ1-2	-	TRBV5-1	TGCGCCAGCAGCCCGTTGCAGGGAGGGCATGGCTACACCTTC	CASSPLQGGHGYTF
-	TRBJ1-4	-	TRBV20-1	TGCAGTGCTGGGAGTCGGGGGACACCGCATTTT	CSAGSRGTPHF
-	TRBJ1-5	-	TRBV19	TGTGCCAGCAAGAAGGGCGATCAGCCCCAGCATTTT	CASKKGDQPQHF
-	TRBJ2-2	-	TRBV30	TGTGCCTCGTTCCCGAACACCGGGGAGCTGTTTTTT	CASFPNTGELFF
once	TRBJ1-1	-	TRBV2	TGTGCCAGCAGTGGCGGCACTGAAGCTTTCTTT	CASSGGTEAFF
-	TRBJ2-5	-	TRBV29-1	TGCAGCGTTGAAGATCTTGACAGCCAAGAGACCCAGTACTTC	CSVEDLDSQETQYF
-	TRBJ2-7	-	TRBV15	TGTGCCACCAGCAGAGATGGTGGACAGGGAGGGTACGAGCAGTACTTC	CATSRDGGQGGYEQYF
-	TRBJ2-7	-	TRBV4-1	TGCGCCAGCAGCCTTATGGGCTCCTACGAGCAGTACTTC	CASSLMGSYEQYF
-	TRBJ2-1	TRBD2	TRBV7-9	TGTGCCAGCAGCCCAGGGACTAGCGAGTACAATGAGCAGTTCTTC	CASSPGTSEYNEQFF
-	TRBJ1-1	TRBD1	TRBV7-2	TGTGCCAGCAGCTTAAATAGGGGGCACACTGAAGCTTTCTTT	CASSLNRGHTEAFF
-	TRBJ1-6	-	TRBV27	TGTGCCAGCAGTTTCGGGGGCGCGAATAATTCACCCCTCCACTTT	CASSFGGANNSPLHF
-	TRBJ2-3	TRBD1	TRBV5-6	TGTGCCAGCAGCTGGGCCGGGACAGGGCTAGGTACGCAGTATTTT	CASSWAGTGLGTQYF
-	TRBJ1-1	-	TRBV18	TGTGCCAGCTCACCCCTACCCTCGCTCCCCTCTGAAGCTTTCTTT	CASSPLPSLPSEAFF
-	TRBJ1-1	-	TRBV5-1	TGCGCCAGCAGCCCGCAGGGTGTGAACACTGAAGCTTTCTTT	CASSPQGVNTEAFF
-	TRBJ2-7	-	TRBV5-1	TGCGCCAGCAGCTTGGGGACAGTCTCCTACGAGCAGTACTTC	CASSLGTVSYEQYF
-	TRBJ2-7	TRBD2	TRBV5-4	TGTGCCAGCAGCTTACCCCATCCGGGAGGAATTGAGCAGTACTTC	CASSLPHPGGIEQYF
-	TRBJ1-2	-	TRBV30	TGTGCCTGGAGGGATCCCAGGGGACAACAGAAGTGGGGCTATGGCTACACCTTC	CAWRDPRGQQKWGYGYTF
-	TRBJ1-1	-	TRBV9	TGTGCCAGCAGCGTTTCGACAGGAGCACACACTGAAGCTTTCTTT	CASSVSTGAHTEAFF
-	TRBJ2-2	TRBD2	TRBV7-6	TGTGCCAGCAGCTTTCTAGCGGGAGGCGACACCGGGGAGCTGTTTTTT	CASSFLAGGDTGELFF
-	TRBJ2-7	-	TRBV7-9	TGTGCCAGCAGCTTAGGGGTGCGGTCCGGCGAGCAGTACTTC	CASSLGVRSGEQYF
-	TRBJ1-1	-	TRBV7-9	TGTGCCAGCAGCCGCGATACTAGGACTGAAGCTTTCTTT	CASSRDTRTEAFF
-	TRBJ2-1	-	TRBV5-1	TGCGCCAGCAGCTTGGCGCGCTCCTACAATGAGCAGTTCTTC	CASSLARSYNEQFF
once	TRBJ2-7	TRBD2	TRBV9	TGTGCCAGCAGCGTAGCTACGGGGGGCTACGAGCAGTACTTC	CASSVATGGYEQYF
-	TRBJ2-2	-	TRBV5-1	TGCGCCAGCAGCTGGGGCCTACTCGAGCGGGTCGGGGAGCTGTTTTTT	CASSWGLLERVGELFF
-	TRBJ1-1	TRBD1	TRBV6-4	TGTGCCAGCAGCCCGGGACAGGCGAACACTGAAGCTTTCTTT	CASSPGQANTEAFF
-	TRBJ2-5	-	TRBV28	TGTGCCAGCAGCGAGACTTCTAGCTTCCAAGAGACCCAGTACTTC	CASSETSSFQETQYF
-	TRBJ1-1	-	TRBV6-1	TGTGCCAGCAGTGAAGCAAGTCCGCAGACCCGCGCTGAAGCTTTCTTT	CASSEASPQTRAEAFF
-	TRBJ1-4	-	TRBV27	TGTGCCTACCTGGGTGAAAAACTGTTTTTT	CAYLGEKLFF
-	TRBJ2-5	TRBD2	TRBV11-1	TGTGCCAGCAGCACCCAGGGACTAGGAGAGACCCAGTACTTC	CASSTQGLGETQYF
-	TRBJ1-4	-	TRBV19	TGTGCCAGTAGTACCGCCCGACAATATAATGAAAAACTGTTTTTT	CASSTARQYNEKLFF
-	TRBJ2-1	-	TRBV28	TGTGCCAGCAGCGAACTAGTGAATGCGAACAATGAGCAGTTCTTC	CASSELVNANNEQFF
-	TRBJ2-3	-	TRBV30	TGTGCCTGGACCCCGGGGTTCAACCCCGGGCCAGATACGCAGTATTTT	CAWTPGFNPGPDTQYF
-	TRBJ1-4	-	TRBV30	TGTGCCTGGAGTTCAGGGGTAGGCAATGAAAAACTGTTTTTT	CAWSSGVGNEKLFF
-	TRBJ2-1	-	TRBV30	TGTGCCTGGAGTGCTAGACGGGAGCAGTTCTTC	CAWSARREQFF
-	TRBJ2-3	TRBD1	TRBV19	TGTGCCAGTAGTACTACAGGGGGTAGCACAGATACGCAGTATTTT	CASSTTGGSTDTQYF
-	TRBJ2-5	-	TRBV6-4	TGTGCCAGCGCCGATCAAGAGACCCAGTACTTC	CASADQETQYF
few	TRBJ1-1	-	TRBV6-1	TGTGCCAGCAGTGAATCCGGCGGAACTGAAGCTTTCTTT	CASSESGGTEAFF